The 11 T cell receptor beta chains given below trace back to one sample, sequenced in a study of shared clonotypes between healthy human individuals. The protocol was immunoSEQ multiplex PCR, while the TCRdb copy is restricted to in-frame clones and leaves out a portion. The top ten clones hold approximately 1.5% of a sample with about 1 million clones, roughly 70% of them seen once. The sample taken for sequencing was memory CD4+ T cells sorted from blood. Subset denoted: CD45RA-negative fraction. The receptor set was obtained from a man between 18 and 29 years old in good health.

The chain links TRBV7-2 to TRBJ2-1, with 7 bases that match TRBD2. CDR1 SGHTA and CDR2 FQGNSA come from the germline V gene. V gave up 2 bases and J gave up 1 base; unmatched junction bases: 14. This CDR3 contains 19 residues. The CDR3 DNA sequence: TGTGCCAGCAGCTTATATCTACTAACGGCGGGAGTTTCCTACAATGAGCAGTTCTTC. Protein product: CASSLYLLTAGVSYNEQFF.

This chain uses TRBV7-8 with TRBJ1-4, with 11 bases fitting TRBD1. This CDR3 contains 18 residues. The V gene's germline CDR1 is SGHVS and CDR2 FQNEAQ. V lost 5 bases and J lost 3; bases outside the gene matches: 11. The CDR3 reads CASSPRDRGSGANEKLFF. In DNA form, the CDR3 reads TGTGCCAGCAGCCCCAGGGACAGGGGGAGTGGGGCTAATGAAAAACTGTTTTTT.

The chain joins TRBV11-1 to TRBJ2-6, with a tentative D call TRBD1 (6 bases). The germline V and J ends were trimmed by 2 bases and 2 bases, with 13 bases remaining between them. Germline loops: CDR1 SGHAT, CDR2 FQDESV (reference sequence). There are 17 residues in the CDR3. CDR3 in DNA: TGTGCCAGCAGCTTATCAAGGGGGAGTCCTGGGGCCAACGTCCTGACTTTC. Translating it yields CASSLSRGSPGANVLTF.

About this clone: Other DNA sequences from this sample encode an identical CDR3 as well. The rearrangement links TRBV5-4 to TRBJ1-2; TRBD1 is a possible D gene (6 bases). Trimming left V 0 bases short and J 2 bases short, with 8 bases between. The length of the CDR3 is 14 residues. In germline, CDR1 is SGHNT, CDR2 YYREEE (reference sequence). DNA of the CDR3: TGTGCCAGCAGCTTGGAAGGGGGAAACTATGGCTACACCTTC. This sequence encodes CASSLEGGNYGYTF.

Concerning this clone itself: Other DNA sequences in this sample translate to the same CDR3. The J gene is TRBJ2-5, the V gene TRBV5-5; D is undetermined. The CDR3 totals 14 residues. Germline CDR1 SGHKS, CDR2 YYEKEE (reference sequence). V lost 0 bases and J lost 5, with 11 bases in between. CDR3 DNA sequence: TGTGCCAGCAGCTTGGGTAGGGCTCAGGAGACCCAGTACTTC. Protein sequence: CASSLGRAQETQYF.

The chain carries TRBV7-8 and TRBJ2-3; no definite D call. The CDR3 spans 17 residues. With 1 base removed from V and 1 base from J, the gap between germline ends came to 15 bases. Germline-derived CDR1 and CDR2 are SGHVS and FQNEAQ. CDR3 sequence reads: CASSLDINTKGTDTQYF. The CDR3 bases are TGTGCCAGCAGCTTAGATATTAATACGAAGGGCACAGATACGCAGTATTTT.

This chain joins TRBV11-2 and TRBJ2-7, with 10 bases that match TRBD2. The V gene end was trimmed by 5 bases and the J gene end by 7 bases; junction bases not matched to a gene: 8. The V gene's germline CDR1 is SGHAT and CDR2 FQNNGV. The CDR3 consists of 14 residues. CDR3 nucleotide sequence: TGTGCCAGCAGCCCGACGGGACTAGCGTATGAGCAGTACTTC. Amino acids: CASSPTGLAYEQYF.

The chain carries TRBV9 and TRBJ2-2, with a weak D call TRBD1 (5 bases). CDR3 length: 14 residues. Trimming left V 0 bases short and J 5 bases short, with 8 bases between. Germline values: CDR1 SGDLS, CDR2 YYNGEE. As DNA, the CDR3 is TGTGCCAGCAGCGTAGCAGGGTGGACCGGGGAGCTGTTTTTT. It is translated as CASSVAGWTGELFF. Drawing the rest from reference TRBV9 and TRBJ2-2, the complete variable domain is DSGVTQTPKHLITATGQRVTLRCSPRSGDLSVYWYQQSLDQGLQFLIQYYNGEERAKGNILERFSAQQFPDLHSELNLSSLELGDSALYFCASSVAGWTGELFFGEGSRLTVL.

The CDR3 bases are TGTGCCAGCAGTCCGGTGGTGGGGGGAGCTATGGGCTATGGCTACACCTTC. This codes for CASSPVVGGAMGYGYTF. The chain couples TRBV28 to TRBJ1-2; the D gene is possibly TRBD1 (5 bases). V lost 5 bases to trimming and J lost 4 bases, with 23 bases between them. Germline assignment: CDR1 MDHEN and CDR2 SYDVKM. The length of the CDR3 is 17 residues.

This clone was recorded only once. The V call is TRBV11-2, the J call TRBJ1-2; TRBD1 might be the D (5 bases). CDR3 size: 13 residues. Trimming took 4 bases from V and 8 from J, leaving 14 bases between them. Germline V gene lookup returns CDR1 SGHAT and CDR2 FQNNGV. This CDR3 is CASSSQGGRGYTF. The DNA for the CDR3 is TGTGCCAGCAGCTCCCAGGGTGGCCGAGGCTACACCTTC.

The chain carries TRBV7-2 and TRBJ2-4; D is uncertain. Germline V gene sequence: CDR1 SGHTA, CDR2 FQGNSA. CDR3 size: 13 residues. Trimming shortened V by 5 bases and J by 6 bases, and 11 bases separated the two germline ends. Written as DNA, the CDR3 is TGTGCCAGCAGCCTCGGTTATGGAAACATTCAGTACTTC. Protein: CASSLGYGNIQYF. The entire variable domain, with the rest obtained from reference TRBV7-2 and TRBJ2-4, is as follows: GAGVSQSPSNKVTEKGKDVELRCDPISGHTALYWYRQSLGQGLEFLIYFQGNSAPDKSGLPSDRFSAERTGGSVSTLTIQRTQQEDSAVYLCASSLGYGNIQYFGAGTRLSVL.